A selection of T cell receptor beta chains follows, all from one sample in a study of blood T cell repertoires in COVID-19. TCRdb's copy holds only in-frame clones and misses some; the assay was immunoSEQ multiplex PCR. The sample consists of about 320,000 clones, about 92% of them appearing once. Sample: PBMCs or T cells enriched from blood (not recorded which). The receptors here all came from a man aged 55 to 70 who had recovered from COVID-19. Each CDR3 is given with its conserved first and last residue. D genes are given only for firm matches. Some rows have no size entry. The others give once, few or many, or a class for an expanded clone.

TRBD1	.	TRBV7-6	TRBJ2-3	TGTGCCAGCAGCTTAGGGGCAGGGGGACCAGATACGCAGTATTTT	CASSLGAGGPDTQYF
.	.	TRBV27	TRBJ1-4	TGTGCCAGCAGTGAAACAGGGAATGGTGCTGAAAAACTGTTTTTT	CASSETGNGAEKLFF
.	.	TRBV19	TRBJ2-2	TGTGCCAGTACCTCAAATGGAGTGGGGGAGCTGTTTTTT	CASTSNGVGELFF
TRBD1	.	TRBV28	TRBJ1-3	TGTGCCAGCAGCCTATCGACAGGGGCTGGAAACACCATATATTTT	CASSLSTGAGNTIYF
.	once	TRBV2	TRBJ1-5	TGTGCCAGCAGTACAGGGATCTTACAGCCCCAGCATTTT	CASSTGILQPQHF
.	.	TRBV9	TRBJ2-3	TGTGCCAGCAGCCGGTTTCCTACTAGCACAGATACGCAGTATTTT	CASSRFPTSTDTQYF
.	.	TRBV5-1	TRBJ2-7	TGCGCCAGCAGCTCCACAGGGCCCTACGAGCAGTACTTC	CASSSTGPYEQYF
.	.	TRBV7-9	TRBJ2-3	TGTGCCAGCAGCTTTTTAGGGGCCGTAGATACGCAGTATTTT	CASSFLGAVDTQYF
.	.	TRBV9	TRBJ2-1	TGTGCCAGCAGCGTGGGACACCCCTACAATGAGCAGTTCTTC	CASSVGHPYNEQFF
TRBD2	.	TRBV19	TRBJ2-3	TGTGCCAGTAGGGAACTAGCGGGTCACGTAGATACGCAGTATTTT	CASRELAGHVDTQYF
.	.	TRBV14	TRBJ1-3	TGTGCCAGAAGACGACCGGACAGTTTGAGTGGAAACACCATATATTTT	CARRRPDSLSGNTIYF
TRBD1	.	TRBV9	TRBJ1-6	TGTGCCAGCAGCGTAGCTACAGGGGCCAATAATTCACCCCTCCACTTT	CASSVATGANNSPLHF
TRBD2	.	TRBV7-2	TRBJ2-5	TGTGCCGGCAGCTTATCAGCGGGGCAAGAGACCCAGTACTTC	CAGSLSAGQETQYF
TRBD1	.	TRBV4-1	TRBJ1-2	TGCGCCAGCAGCCAAAACGACAGGGAGCTTGGCTACACCTTC	CASSQNDRELGYTF
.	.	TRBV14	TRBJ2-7	TGTGCCAGCAGCCAAGCGGGACACATCTACGAGCAGTACTTC	CASSQAGHIYEQYF
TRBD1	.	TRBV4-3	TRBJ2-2	TGCGCCAGCAGCCCAACCGGGACAGGGTTCCCCGGGGAGCTGTTTTTT	CASSPTGTGFPGELFF
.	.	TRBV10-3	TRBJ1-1	TGTGCCATCAGTGGGGGCGGGACCCAGATGGCTTTCTTT	CAISGGGTQMAFF
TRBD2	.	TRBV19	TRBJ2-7	TGTGCCAGTAGAAAGGGGACTAGCGGCCTACCCTACGAGCAGTACTTC	CASRKGTSGLPYEQYF
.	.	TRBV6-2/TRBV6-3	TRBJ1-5	TGTGCCAGCCGTTCTACCCCGGGACAAAATCAGCCCCAGCATTTT	CASRSTPGQNQPQHF
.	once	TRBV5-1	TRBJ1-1	TGCGCCAGCAGCTGGGGTCGGGGTTGGGACACTGAAGCTTTCTTT	CASSWGRGWDTEAFF
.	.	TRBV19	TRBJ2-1	TGTGCCAGTAGTATAACACAAGGGGATGAGCAGTTCTTC	CASSITQGDEQFF
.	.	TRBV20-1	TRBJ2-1	TGCAGTGCTAGTGGGGCAGCGGTCCTAAGGCGCAATGAGCAGTTCTTC	CSASGAAVLRRNEQFF
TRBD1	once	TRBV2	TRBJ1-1	TGTGCCAGCAGTACACACGACAGGGCCATATCTGAAGCTTTCTTT	CASSTHDRAISEAFF
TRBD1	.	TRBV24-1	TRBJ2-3	TGTGCCACAGGACAGGGATTAACAGATACGCAGTATTTT	CATGQGLTDTQYF
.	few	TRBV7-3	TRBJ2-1	TGTGCCAGCAGCCCGGGGACTGGAGTCAATGAGCAGTTCTTC	CASSPGTGVNEQFF
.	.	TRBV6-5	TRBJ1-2	TGTGCCAGCGGTAGGGACTTCAACTATGGCTACACCTTC	CASGRDFNYGYTF
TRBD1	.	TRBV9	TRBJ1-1	TGTGCCAGCAGCGTAGAGGGACAGGGGAGAGGCACTGAAGCTTTCTTT	CASSVEGQGRGTEAFF
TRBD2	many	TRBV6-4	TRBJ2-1	TGTGCCAGCAGTGACACTAGCGGGGGGGCCAATGAGCAGTTCTTC	CASSDTSGGANEQFF
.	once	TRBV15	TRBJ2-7	TGTGCCACCAGCAGAGCTGGCGGGAAGGGGATGACCTACGAGCAGTACTTC	CATSRAGGKGMTYEQYF
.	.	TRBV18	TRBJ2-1	TGTGCCAGCTCACCTAGCGCACCCTACAATGAGCAGTTCTTC	CASSPSAPYNEQFF
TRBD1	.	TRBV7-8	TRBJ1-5	TGTGCCAGCAGCTTATCTTTCAGGGGGCTGGATCGGGGTAGCAATCAGCCCCAGCATTTT	CASSLSFRGLDRGSNQPQHF
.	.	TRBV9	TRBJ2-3	TGTGCCAGCAGCGTATTTGCAGGGGCAGATACGCAGTATTTT	CASSVFAGADTQYF
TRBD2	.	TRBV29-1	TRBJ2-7	TGCAGCGTCACCGGGACTAGCGGTTCCTACGAGCAGTACTTC	CSVTGTSGSYEQYF
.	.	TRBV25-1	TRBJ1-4	TGTGCCAGCAGTGAAGCGGGGGACGGGGGGGAAAAACTGTTTTTT	CASSEAGDGGEKLFF
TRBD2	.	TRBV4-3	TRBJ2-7	TGCGCCAGCAGCTCTATGACTAGCGGGGGGTCCTACGAGCAGTACTTC	CASSSMTSGGSYEQYF
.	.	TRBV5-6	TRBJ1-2	TGTGCCAGCAGCTTGGCTCAGGTTTATATCGACACCTTC	CASSLAQVYIDTF
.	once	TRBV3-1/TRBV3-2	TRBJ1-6	TGTGCCAGCAGCCATGCCAGGGAGGTCTATAATTCACCCCTCCACTTT	CASSHAREVYNSPLHF
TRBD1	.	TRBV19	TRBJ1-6	TGTGCCAGTAGTATAGAGGGACAGGGGACTTCACCCCTCCACTTT	CASSIEGQGTSPLHF
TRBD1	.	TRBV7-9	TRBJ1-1	TGTGCCAGCAGCTTAAGGGACAGGGGGGATACTGAAGCTTTCTTT	CASSLRDRGDTEAFF
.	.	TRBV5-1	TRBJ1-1	TGCGCCAGCACCTCCGGGGGGATGAACACTGAAGCTTTCTTT	CASTSGGMNTEAFF
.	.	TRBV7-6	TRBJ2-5	TGTGCCAGCAGCTTATCCTGGGGGCGCGACCAAGAGACCCAGTACTTC	CASSLSWGRDQETQYF
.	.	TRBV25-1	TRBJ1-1	TGTGCCAGCAGTGAAACAGGATTTAACACTGAAGCTTTCTTT	CASSETGFNTEAFF
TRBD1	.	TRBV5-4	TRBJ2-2	TGTGCCAGCAGCCCCCCAGACAGGGCTGCCGGGGAGCTGTTTTTT	CASSPPDRAAGELFF
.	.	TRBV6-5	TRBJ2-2	TGTGCCAGCAGTTATCGTACTCGGGCGAACACCGGGGAGCTGTTTTTT	CASSYRTRANTGELFF
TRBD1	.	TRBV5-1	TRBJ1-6	TGCGCCAGCAGCAAGAGTGGCGGGACAGCAAGCAATTCACCCCTCCACTTT	CASSKSGGTASNSPLHF
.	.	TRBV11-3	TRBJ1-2	TGTGCCAGCAGCCCAGGACACAACTATGGCTACACCTTC	CASSPGHNYGYTF